This T cell receptor (beta chain) stems from a study of high-grade serous ovarian cancer treatment subgroups. General study points: Repertoire similarity ranged about 0.1 to 0.79 between tumors of one patient.

The tumor samples were collected prior to definitive surgery or chemotherapy. Germline CDR1 reads MNHEY; CDR2 reads SMNVEV (reference sequence). The CDR3 spans 15 residues. With 0 bases clipped from V and 4 bases from J, the junction kept 3 bases outside the gene matches. Some clones are missing from TCRdb's copy, which holds only in-frame ones; the method was immunoSEQ multiplex PCR. Of around 8,100 clones listed, over 70% are singletons. This clone was detected only once. Its antigen is unidentified. This TCR came from a human donor with high-grade serous ovarian cancer. This chain connects TRBV27 to TRBJ2-1; 7 bases are a match to TRBD2. Sequencing was done on a sample of tumor tissue. CDR3 residues: CASSLSRETYNEQFF. The DNA of the CDR3 is TGTGCCAGCAGTTTATCGCGGGAGACGTACAATGAGCAGTTCTTC.